These T cell receptor beta chains were read from a single sample in a study of blood T cell repertoires in COVID-19. Assay: immunoSEQ multiplex PCR; the TCRdb copy retains only in-frame clones and omits some. In the table there are more than 300,000 clones, more than 75% of which are singletons. The sample consisted of PBMCs or T cells enriched from blood (not recorded which). The receptors derive from a woman younger than 35 who had recovered from COVID-19. CDR3s include the opening cysteine and the closing phenylalanine or tryptophan. Each record gives: J gene, V gene, clone size, D gene, CDR3 DNA, CDR3 protein. D genes are given only for firm matches. Rows give clone size only sometimes, using once, few, many, or a class for an expanded clone.

TRBJ1-6 | TRBV7-2 | NA | NA | TGTGCCAGCAGCTCACTCGGGTCCCAGTCACCCCTCCACTTT | CASSSLGSQSPLHF
TRBJ1-1 | TRBV13 | NA | TRBD1 | TGTGCCAGCAGCTTCCGAAAGACAGGGCGCACTGAAGCTTTCTTT | CASSFRKTGRTEAFF
TRBJ2-1 | TRBV7-3 | NA | NA | TGTGCCAGCAGCTTTAGCCCGCGGGATGAGCAGTTCTTC | CASSFSPRDEQFF
TRBJ1-2 | TRBV2 | NA | TRBD1 | TGTGCCAGCAGTGAGTGGACAGGGAGAAAAGACTACACCTTC | CASSEWTGRKDYTF
TRBJ1-2 | TRBV18 | NA | TRBD1 | TGTGCCAGCTCAACCGGGACAGGGGGCCCCCTTGGCCACTATGGCTACACCTTC | CASSTGTGGPLGHYGYTF
TRBJ2-3 | TRBV6-5 | NA | NA | TGTGCCAGCAGTTACTCGACGAGGCAGCCGCCAGATACGCAGTATTTT | CASSYSTRQPPDTQYF
TRBJ1-4 | TRBV7-6 | NA | NA | TGTGCCAGCAGCTCAGCCGGGGGAGGAACTAATGAAAAACTGTTTTTT | CASSSAGGGTNEKLFF
TRBJ1-5 | TRBV7-2 | NA | TRBD1 | TGTGCCAGCAGCTCACAGGGGGGCAATCAGCCCCAGCATTTT | CASSSQGGNQPQHF
TRBJ1-1 | TRBV3-1/TRBV3-2 | few | TRBD1 | TGTGCCAGCAGCCAGGGACGACTAGGACAGGGGCTTTGGGACACTGAAGCTTTCTTT | CASSQGRLGQGLWDTEAFF
TRBJ1-5 | TRBV6-5 | once | NA | TGTGCCAGCAGTTTACGGGGGGTTCCAAGCAATCAGCCCCAGCATTTT | CASSLRGVPSNQPQHF
TRBJ2-7 | TRBV6-5 | NA | NA | TGTGCCTCCCGAACGGGGTCTTCCTACGAGCAGTACTTC | CASRTGSSYEQYF
TRBJ1-3 | TRBV2 | NA | TRBD1 | TGTGCCAGCAGTCCCGGGACAGGGTCTGGAAACACCATATATTTT | CASSPGTGSGNTIYF
TRBJ1-2 | TRBV30 | NA | TRBD1 | TGTGCCTGGGCGGGACAGAACTATGGCTACACCTTC | CAWAGQNYGYTF
TRBJ1-1 | TRBV7-9 | NA | TRBD1 | TGTGCCAGCAGCTCGGGACAGACTGAAGCTTTCTTT | CASSSGQTEAFF
TRBJ1-3 | TRBV27 | once | NA | TGTGCCAGCAGTCCGGTCCTCCCAGGAAACACCATATATTTT | CASSPVLPGNTIYF
TRBJ1-2 | TRBV27 | NA | NA | TGTGCCAGCAGAACGGGGTCTGGCTATGGCTACACCTTC | CASRTGSGYGYTF
TRBJ1-3 | TRBV19 | NA | NA | TGTGCCAGTGAATCTACCCCCGGCTCTGGAAACACCATATATTTT | CASESTPGSGNTIYF
TRBJ1-1 | TRBV3-1/TRBV3-2 | NA | NA | TGTGCCAGCAGCCAATGGGGCGAGACTGAAGCTTTCTTT | CASSQWGETEAFF
TRBJ2-7 | TRBV7-2 | NA | TRBD1 | TGTGCCAGCAGCATAATCGGGACAGGGGGCAAGGTAGTCGCCTACGAGCAGTACTTC | CASSIIGTGGKVVAYEQYF
TRBJ2-3 | TRBV5-1 | NA | NA | TGCGCCAGCAGCTTAAGAGCGACTCATTCCTCGGGGGATACGCAGTATTTT | CASSLRATHSSGDTQYF
TRBJ2-1 | TRBV25-1 | NA | NA | TGTGCCAGCAGTGAATCCACCAGGGGACCGTACAATGAGCAGTTCTTC | CASSESTRGPYNEQFF
TRBJ1-3 | TRBV2 | NA | TRBD1 | TGTGCCAGCAGTGTACAGGGGGGAAACACCATATATTTT | CASSVQGGNTIYF
TRBJ2-5 | TRBV6-5 | NA | TRBD2 | TGTGCCAGCAGTTACGTGGGAGGGACTAGGATGGAGACCCAGTACTTC | CASSYVGGTRMETQYF
TRBJ1-2 | TRBV18 | NA | NA | TGTGCCAGCTCACCATACCAGGGCAACAGTAACTATGGCTACACCTTC | CASSPYQGNSNYGYTF
TRBJ2-1 | TRBV4-1 | NA | TRBD2 | TGCGCCAGCAGCCAAGTCCTGGCGGGGGGAGGTGAGCAGTTCTTC | CASSQVLAGGGEQFF
TRBJ1-1 | TRBV27 | NA | NA | TGTGCCAGCAGTCCGGGGGGTACTGAAGCTTTCTTT | CASSPGGTEAFF
TRBJ2-7 | TRBV30 | NA | TRBD1 | TGTGCCTGGAGTGCCTCGGGACAGGGGATTAGAGAGCAGTACTTC | CAWSASGQGIREQYF
TRBJ1-2 | TRBV6-5 | few | NA | TGTGCCAGCACCACGGGGCAGGGGCCTAACTATGGCTACACCTTC | CASTTGQGPNYGYTF
TRBJ2-5 | TRBV5-6 | NA | NA | TGTGCCAGCAGCTTGGTCAGTGTAGGGGGGGATTTGGGGACCCAGTACTTC | CASSLVSVGGDLGTQYF
TRBJ2-3 | TRBV7-3 | NA | TRBD1 | TGTGCCAGCAGCTTAACTCCGGGACAGGCGGCAGATACGCAGTATTTT | CASSLTPGQAADTQYF
TRBJ1-4 | TRBV7-8 | NA | NA | TGTGCCAGCCTTTCCGGGGTGGGGGAAAAACTGTTTTTT | CASLSGVGEKLFF
TRBJ1-5 | TRBV11-1 | NA | NA | TGTGCCAGCAGCCCCGGGACTGGCAAGCCCCAGCATTTT | CASSPGTGKPQHF
TRBJ1-1 | TRBV29-1 | NA | NA | TGCAGCGCCCGGAGGAACACTGAAGCTTTCTTT | CSARRNTEAFF
TRBJ2-6 | TRBV6-5 | NA | NA | TGTGCCAGCAGGGGAGGATTCTCTGGGGCCAACGTCCTGACTTTC | CASRGGFSGANVLTF
TRBJ1-2 | TRBV29-1 | few | TRBD1 | TGCAGCGTGGGGACAGGGGTCTATGGCTACACCTTC | CSVGTGVYGYTF
TRBJ1-5 | TRBV24-1 | NA | TRBD1 | TGTGCCACCAGTGATTTGAAGGGGTTGACAGGGAATCAGCCCCAGCATTTT | CATSDLKGLTGNQPQHF
TRBJ1-6 | TRBV27 | NA | NA | TGTGCCAGCAGTTTGTACGGTCATAATTCACCCCTCCACTTT | CASSLYGHNSPLHF
TRBJ1-1 | TRBV27 | few | TRBD1 | TGTGCCAGCAGTCACGCCGGGACAGGGGGCTCTGAAGCTTTCTTT | CASSHAGTGGSEAFF
TRBJ1-2 | TRBV28 | NA | NA | TGTGCCAGTGCTTTGGGGAGTAACTATGGCTACACCTTC | CASALGSNYGYTF
TRBJ1-3 | TRBV3-1/TRBV3-2 | NA | NA | TGTGCCAGCAGCCAAGTAACGAACTACTACTCTGGAAACACCATATATTTT | CASSQVTNYYSGNTIYF
TRBJ2-3 | TRBV10-3 | NA | NA | TGTGCCATCAGTGAGTCGTTAATAGATACGCAGTATTTT | CAISESLIDTQYF
TRBJ2-2 | TRBV29-1 | NA | NA | TGCAGCGTTGTGTCCAGGGCGGGAACCGGGGAGCTGTTTTTT | CSVVSRAGTGELFF
TRBJ1-2 | TRBV7-9 | NA | NA | TGTGCCAGCAGCTTAGCTCCAGACTCGGATGGCTACACCTTC | CASSLAPDSDGYTF
TRBJ2-7 | TRBV7-2 | NA | NA | TGTGCCAGCAGCAGGAAGAAGCGGTCGGACGAGCAGTACTTC | CASSRKKRSDEQYF
TRBJ2-1 | TRBV5-8 | NA | NA | TGTGCCAGCATGCCCCAGGGCAATGAGCAGTTCTTC | CASMPQGNEQFF
TRBJ1-4 | TRBV6-5 | once | NA | TGTGCCAGCAGTTACTTAAACGTCGGGAAACTGTTTTTT | CASSYLNVGKLFF
TRBJ1-2 | TRBV19 | NA | TRBD1 | TGTGCCAGTAGTCCGTCCGGGACAGGGCCCTATGGCTACACCTTC | CASSPSGTGPYGYTF
TRBJ1-4 | TRBV6-5 | few | NA | TGTGCCAGCAGTTACTCCCCAGGGGCAACTAATGAAAAACTGTTTTTT | CASSYSPGATNEKLFF
TRBJ2-1 | TRBV7-9 | NA | NA | TGTGCCAGCAGCTTAGCCTTGGGGCCCTTCGATGAGCAGTTCTTC | CASSLALGPFDEQFF
TRBJ1-3 | TRBV6-5 | NA | NA | TGTGCCAGCAGTTTAGGAAACACCATATATTTT | CASSLGNTIYF
TRBJ1-1 | TRBV6-5 | NA | NA | TGTGCCAGCAGAAAAGACACCCGGGGCACTGAAGCTTTCTTT | CASRKDTRGTEAFF
TRBJ1-4 | TRBV7-9 | NA | NA | TGTGCCAGCAGCCCCCCCCAGGGAAAACTGTTTTTT | CASSPPQGKLFF
TRBJ1-2 | TRBV7-3 | few | NA | TGTGCCAGCAGCTTAAGTGGAGGAAAAACGACCTCATCTTATGGCTACACCTTC | CASSLSGGKTTSSYGYTF